A single sample gave rise to the 14 T cell receptor beta chains below, sequenced in a study of cytomegalovirus exposure and HLA in healthy donors. Repertoires were generated with immunoSEQ multiplex PCR, while TCRdb's copy carries only in-frame clones and drops some. The sample includes roughly 150,000 clones, 85% to 90% seen only once; the top ten take approximately 3.2%. Sequencing used PBMCs. The receptor source for this set is a young woman in good health and CMV-seropositive.

The genes are TRBV9 and TRBJ2-1; possibly TRBD2 for D (5 bases). Germline CDR1 SGDLS, CDR2 YYNGEE. The CDR3 loop spans 13 amino acids. Trimming left V 0 bases short and J 8 bases short, with 9 bases between. The CDR3 sequence is CASSVEVRDEQFF. The DNA for the CDR3 is TGTGCCAGCAGCGTAGAAGTGAGGGATGAGCAGTTCTTC.

The chain uses TRBV11-2 and TRBJ2-7, with D maybe TRBD1 (6 bases). Germline CDR1 is SGHAT and CDR2 is FQNNGV. This CDR3 is 16 amino acids long. V was shortened by 3 bases and J by 3 bases, with 18 bases between the two germline ends. The CDR3 loop is CASSFLGAQGSYEQYF. CDR3 nucleotides: TGTGCCAGCAGCTTTCTCGGGGCACAGGGAAGCTACGAGCAGTACTTC.

This clone was seen just once. The V and J genes are TRBV28 and TRBJ2-5; 13 nucleotides line up with TRBD2. Unmatched junction bases numbered 13, after V lost 7 bases and J lost 5 bases. Germline V gives CDR1 MDHEN, CDR2 SYDVKM. This CDR3 is 17 amino acids long. CDR3 region: CASTDKTSGRALETQYF. CDR3 bases: TGTGCCAGCACTGACAAAACTAGCGGGAGGGCCTTGGAGACCCAGTACTTC. Together with reference TRBV28 and TRBJ2-5, the CDR3 gives the full variable domain: DVKVTQSSRYLVKRTGEKVFLECVQDMDHENMFWYRQDPGLGLRLIYFSYDVKMKEKGDIPEGYSVSREKKERFSLILESASTNQTSMYLCASTDKTSGRALETQYFGPGTRLLVL.

This chain uses TRBV2 with TRBJ2-3; 7 bases are a match to TRBD2. Germline loops: CDR1 SNHLY, CDR2 FYNNEI. Trimming took 3 bases from V and 6 from J; bases not matched to a gene: 6. The CDR3 is 14 amino acids. The CDR3 is CASSDLAVTDTQYF. The DNA of the CDR3 is TGTGCCAGCAGTGACCTAGCGGTTACCGATACGCAGTATTTT.

The count of this clone is one. V is TRBV5-1 and J is TRBJ2-3; 7 bases map to TRBD2. The V gene end was trimmed by 4 bases and the J gene end by 2 bases; junction bases not matched to a gene: 13. This CDR3 has 17 amino acids. Germline assignment: CDR1 SGHRS and CDR2 YFSETQ. CDR3 protein: CASSRYGGSGYTDTQYF. CDR3 sequence (DNA): TGCGCCAGCAGCCGATACGGTGGTAGCGGGTACACAGATACGCAGTATTTT.

The J gene is TRBJ2-3, the V gene TRBV7-9; 10 nucleotides align to TRBD2. Germline V gene data show CDR1 as SEHNR and CDR2 as FQNEAQ (reference sequence). The CDR3 has 16 amino acids. V shed 5 bases and J 8 bases; nucleotides not matched to a gene: 13. The CDR3 DNA follows: TGTGCCAGCAGCATAGACCTAGCGGGAGATGAGGTTACGCAGTATTTT. Its translation is CASSIDLAGDEVTQYF.

The chain links TRBV4-1 to TRBJ2-7; 8 bases are shared with TRBD1. V shed 5 bases, J shed 1 base, and the junction held 10 bases outside the gene matches. This CDR3 contains 16 residues. Germline CDR1 MGHRA, CDR2 YSYEKL. CDR3 in amino acids: CASSRVGTGTSYEQYF. In DNA form, the CDR3 reads TGCGCCAGCAGCAGAGTCGGGACAGGTACATCCTACGAGCAGTACTTC.

The gene calls are TRBV6-5 and TRBJ2-5; D is perhaps TRBD2 (6 bases). V lost 2 bases, J lost 2 bases, and 9 bases lay in between. This CDR3 comprises 14 residues. Germline CDR1 and CDR2: MNHEY and SVGAGI. This chain's CDR3 is CASSYNAGQETQYF. The CDR3 region has the DNA TGTGCCAGCAGTTACAATGCGGGACAAGAGACCCAGTACTTC.

Points on this clone: One end of the junction does not line up with germline, which may come from a read error. The J gene is TRBJ1-1, the V gene TRBV29-1; TRBD1 agrees at 11 bases. CDR3 length: 13 amino acids. CDR1 and CDR2 (germline): SQVTM, ANQGSEA. CDR3 sequence reads: CSVEAGQGAEAFF. DNA of the CDR3: TGCAGCGTCGAAGCGGGACAGGGGGCTGAAGCTTTCTTT.

The chain employs TRBV4-1 and TRBJ2-2, with a tentative D call TRBD1 (6 bases). The V and J ends lost 4 bases and 7 bases respectively, with 10 bases between them. Germline V lookup: CDR1 MGHRA, CDR2 YSYEKL. This CDR3 spans 13 amino acids. CDR3 loop: CASSLQGFGELFF. The CDR3 nucleotides are TGCGCCAGCAGCCTACAGGGTTTCGGGGAGCTGTTTTTT.

There are a few counts of this clone. This chain links TRBV11-3 with TRBJ2-1, with D perhaps TRBD2 (5 bases). The germline V gene has CDR1 SGHNT and CDR2 YENEEA. V was clipped by 4 bases and J by 4 bases, with 8 bases between them. The CDR3 has 13 amino acids. This CDR3 is CASSSGIYNEQFF. CDR3 in DNA: TGTGCCAGCAGCTCGGGGATTTACAATGAGCAGTTCTTC.

This chain uses TRBV30 with TRBJ1-1; D may be TRBD1 (5 bases). The germline gives CDR1 GTSNPN, CDR2 SVGIG (reference sequence). V gave up 5 bases and J gave up 5 bases, with 21 bases separating them. CDR3 size: 15 residues. The chain's CDR3 is CAWGPLGGGRTEAFF. As DNA, the CDR3 is TGTGCCTGGGGACCGCTTGGGGGGGGAAGGACTGAAGCTTTCTTT.

The V call is TRBV7-2, the J call TRBJ2-1; 8 bases fit TRBD2. The ends lost 6 bases at V and 6 bases at J; junction bases unmatched: 7. The CDR3 is made up of 14 amino acids. Germline lookup yields CDR1 SGHTA and CDR2 FQGNSA. The CDR3 loop is CASRPGGPSNEQFF. The CDR3 DNA reads TGTGCCAGCAGACCGGGAGGGCCTAGCAATGAGCAGTTCTTC.

The DNA of the CDR3 is TGTGCCAGCAGCTCCTTGGTAGCGGGGAGCTACGAGCAGTACTTC. This sequence encodes CASSSLVAGSYEQYF. V gene TRBV11-3 combines with J gene TRBJ2-7; 8 nucleotides match TRBD2. This CDR3 region has 15 residues. After removal of 4 bases from V and 3 bases from J, the junction contained 8 bases not matched to a gene. Germline-derived CDR1 and CDR2 are SGHNT and YENEEA.